Sequencing of this TCR beta chain was carried out in a study of CD4 T cells in relation to SARS-CoV-2 and coronaviruses. In the study overall: PBMCs were cultured with antigen for less than twelve days before TCR beta sequencing.

The unexposed donors gave CD4+ T cells in about 2010-2019, prior to COVID-19. Isolation of CD4+ T cells took place after about eleven days in culture. Testing used SARS-CoV-2 S/N and four cold-coronavirus spikes on unexposed-donor CD4+ T cells, cells permitting. This CDR3 spans 11 amino acids. The V end lost 6 bases, the J end lost 2 bases, and 4 bases lay between the germline ends. The method was immunoSEQ multiplex PCR; TCRdb's version includes in-frame clones alone and lacks a portion of them. The repertoire has about 26,000 clones, 75% to 80% of them found once; the top ten carry 15% to 20%. Broader study findings: No donor gave both pre-pandemic and post-infection samples. Compared with monoreactive clones, crossreactive clones showed significantly weaker SARS-CoV-2 expansion.

On this clone itself: Its antigen is still unknown.

The sample taken for sequencing was CD4+ T cells from PBMCs, cultured in vitro. This rearrangement joins TRBV12-3 or TRBV12-4 to TRBJ1-2, with D unclear. The sequence derives from a human donor in good health. The CDR3 loop is CASSSNYGYTF. In DNA form, the CDR3 reads TGTGCCAGCAGCAGCAACTATGGCTACACCTTC.